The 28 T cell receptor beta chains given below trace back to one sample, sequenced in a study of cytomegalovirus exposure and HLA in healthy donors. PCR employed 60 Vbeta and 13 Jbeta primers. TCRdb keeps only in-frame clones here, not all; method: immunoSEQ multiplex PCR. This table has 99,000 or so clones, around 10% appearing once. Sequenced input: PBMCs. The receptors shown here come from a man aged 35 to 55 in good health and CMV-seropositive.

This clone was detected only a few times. CDR3 DNA sequence: TGTGCCTCCGGGGGAGGGGAGACCCAGTACTTC. Translating it yields CASGGGETQYF. The chain couples TRBV7-9 to TRBJ2-5; 7 nucleotides agree with TRBD2. The CDR3 has 11 amino acids. The germline gives CDR1 SEHNR, CDR2 FQNEAQ (reference sequence). V dropped 11 bases and J dropped 5; count of bases not matched to a gene: 5.

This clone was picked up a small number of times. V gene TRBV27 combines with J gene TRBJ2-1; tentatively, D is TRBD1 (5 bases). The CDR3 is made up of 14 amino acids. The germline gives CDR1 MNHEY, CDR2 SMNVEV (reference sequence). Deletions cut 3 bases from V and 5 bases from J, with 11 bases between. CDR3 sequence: CASSFGRVHNEQFF. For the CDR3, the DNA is TGTGCCAGCAGTTTTGGCAGGGTCCACAATGAGCAGTTCTTC.

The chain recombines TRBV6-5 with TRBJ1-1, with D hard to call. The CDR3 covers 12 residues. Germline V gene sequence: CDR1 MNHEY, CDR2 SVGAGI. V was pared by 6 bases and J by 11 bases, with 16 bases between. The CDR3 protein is CASRESTVSAFF. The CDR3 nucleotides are TGTGCCAGCAGGGAATCCACAGTGTCGGCTTTCTTT.

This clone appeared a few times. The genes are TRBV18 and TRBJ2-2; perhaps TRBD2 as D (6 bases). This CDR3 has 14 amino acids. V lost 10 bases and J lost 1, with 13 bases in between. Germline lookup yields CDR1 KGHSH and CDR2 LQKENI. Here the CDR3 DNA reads TGTGCCACCGGGAGAGCGATGAACACCGGGGAGCTGTTTTTT. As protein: CATGRAMNTGELFF.

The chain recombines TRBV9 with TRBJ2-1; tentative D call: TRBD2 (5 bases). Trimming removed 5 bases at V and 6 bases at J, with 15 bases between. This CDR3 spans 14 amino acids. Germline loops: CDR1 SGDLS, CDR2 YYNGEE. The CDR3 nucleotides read TGTGCCAGCAGAGGAGGTACAGAGGGCAATGAGCAGTTCTTC. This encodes CASRGGTEGNEQFF.

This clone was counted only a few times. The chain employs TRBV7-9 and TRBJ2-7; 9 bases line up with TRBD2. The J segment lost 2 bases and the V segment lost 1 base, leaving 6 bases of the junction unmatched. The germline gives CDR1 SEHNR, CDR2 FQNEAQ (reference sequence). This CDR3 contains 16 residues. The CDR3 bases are TGTGCCAGCAGCTTAGGGGCTAGCGGGGTGACCTACGAGCAGTACTTC. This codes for CASSLGASGVTYEQYF.

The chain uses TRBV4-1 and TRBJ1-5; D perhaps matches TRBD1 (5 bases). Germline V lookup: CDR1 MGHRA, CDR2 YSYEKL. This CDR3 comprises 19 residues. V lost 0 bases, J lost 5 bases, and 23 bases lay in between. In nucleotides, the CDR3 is TGCGCCAGCAGCCAAGATCCGCCAGGGCTGAGGAGGGCAGATCAGCCCCAGCATTTT. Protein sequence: CASSQDPPGLRRADQPQHF.

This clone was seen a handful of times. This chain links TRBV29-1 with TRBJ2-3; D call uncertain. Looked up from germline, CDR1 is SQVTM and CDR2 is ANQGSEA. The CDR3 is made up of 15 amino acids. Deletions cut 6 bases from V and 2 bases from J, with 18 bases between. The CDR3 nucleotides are TGCAGCGTCCCAAATGGCCTCTCAAACACAGATACGCAGTATTTT. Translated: CSVPNGLSNTDTQYF.

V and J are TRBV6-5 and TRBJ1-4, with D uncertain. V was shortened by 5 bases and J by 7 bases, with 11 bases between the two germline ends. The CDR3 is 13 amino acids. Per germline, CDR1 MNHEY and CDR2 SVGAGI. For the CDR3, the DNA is TGTGCCAGCAGTCCCGCGGGCACTGAAAAACTGTTTTTT. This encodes CASSPAGTEKLFF.

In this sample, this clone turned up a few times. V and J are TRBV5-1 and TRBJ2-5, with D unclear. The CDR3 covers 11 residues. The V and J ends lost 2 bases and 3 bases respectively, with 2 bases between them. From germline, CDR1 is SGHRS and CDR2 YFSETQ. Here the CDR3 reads CASSFKETQYF. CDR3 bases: TGCGCCAGCAGCTTTAAAGAGACCCAGTACTTC. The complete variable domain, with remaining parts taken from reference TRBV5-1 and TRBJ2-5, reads KAGVTQTPRYLIKTRGQQVTLSCSPISGHRSVSWYQQTPGQGLQFLFEYFSETQRNKGNFPGRFSGRQFSNSRSEMNVSTLELGDSALYLCASSFKETQYFGPGTRLLVL.

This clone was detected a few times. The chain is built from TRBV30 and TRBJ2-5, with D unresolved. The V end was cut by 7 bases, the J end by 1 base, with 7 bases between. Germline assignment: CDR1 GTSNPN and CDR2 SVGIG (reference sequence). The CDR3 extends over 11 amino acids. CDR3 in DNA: TGTGCCTTAGAAACCCAAGAGACCCAGTACTTC. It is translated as CALETQETQYF.

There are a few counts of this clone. The CDR3 DNA reads as TGTGCCAGCAGTCGGAGTCGGGGTACGCAGTATTTT. Translation: CASSRSRGTQYF. J is TRBJ2-3 and V is TRBV11-2; possibly TRBD2 for D (5 bases). The CDR3 loop spans 12 amino acids. Trimming left V 6 bases short and J 8 bases short, with 12 bases between. Germline CDR1 SGHAT, CDR2 FQNNGV.

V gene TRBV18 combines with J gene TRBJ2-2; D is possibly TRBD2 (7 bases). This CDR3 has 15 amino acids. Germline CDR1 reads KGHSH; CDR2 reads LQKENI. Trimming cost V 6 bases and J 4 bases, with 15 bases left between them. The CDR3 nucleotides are TGTGCCAGCTCCGCGGGGGCCTCGACCACCGGGGAGCTGTTTTTT. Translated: CASSAGASTTGELFF.

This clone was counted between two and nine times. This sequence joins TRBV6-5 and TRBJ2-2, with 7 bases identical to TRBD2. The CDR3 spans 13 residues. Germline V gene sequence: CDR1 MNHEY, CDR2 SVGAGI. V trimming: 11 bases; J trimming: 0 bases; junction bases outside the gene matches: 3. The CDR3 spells CAASGPNTGELFF. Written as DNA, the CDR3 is TGTGCCGCTAGCGGCCCGAACACCGGGGAGCTGTTTTTT.

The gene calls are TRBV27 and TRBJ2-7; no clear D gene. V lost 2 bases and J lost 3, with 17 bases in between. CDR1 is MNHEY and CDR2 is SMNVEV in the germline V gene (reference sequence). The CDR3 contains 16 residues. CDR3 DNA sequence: TGTGCCAGCAGTTTACGAAGATATACTAATTACTACGAGCAGTACTTC. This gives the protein CASSLRRYTNYYEQYF.

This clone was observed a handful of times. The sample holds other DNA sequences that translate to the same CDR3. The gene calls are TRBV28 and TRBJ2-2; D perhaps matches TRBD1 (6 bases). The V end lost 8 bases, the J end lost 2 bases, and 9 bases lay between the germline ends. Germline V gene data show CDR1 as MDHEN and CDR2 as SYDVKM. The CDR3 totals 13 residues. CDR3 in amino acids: CASRTVNTGELFF. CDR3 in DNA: TGTGCCAGCCGGACAGTCAACACCGGGGAGCTGTTTTTT.

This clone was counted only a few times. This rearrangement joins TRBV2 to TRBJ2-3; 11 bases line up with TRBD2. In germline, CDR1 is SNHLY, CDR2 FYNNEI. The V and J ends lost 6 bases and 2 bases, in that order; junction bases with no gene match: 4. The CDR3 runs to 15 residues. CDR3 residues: CASRRLAGPTDTQYF. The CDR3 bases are TGTGCCAGCAGGAGACTAGCGGGACCCACAGATACGCAGTATTTT.

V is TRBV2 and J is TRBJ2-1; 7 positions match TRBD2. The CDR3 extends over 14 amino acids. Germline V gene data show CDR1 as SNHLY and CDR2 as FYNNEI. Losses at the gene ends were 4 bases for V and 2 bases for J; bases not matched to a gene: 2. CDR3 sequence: CASSGSGAYNEQFF. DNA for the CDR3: TGTGCCAGCAGTGGAAGCGGGGCCTACAATGAGCAGTTCTTC. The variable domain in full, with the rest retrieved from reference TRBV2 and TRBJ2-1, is EPEVTQTPSHQVTQMGQEVILRCVPISNHLYFYWYRQILGQKVEFLVSFYNNEISEKSEIFDDQFSVERPDGSNFTLKIRSTKLEDSAMYFCASSGSGAYNEQFFGPGTRLTVL.

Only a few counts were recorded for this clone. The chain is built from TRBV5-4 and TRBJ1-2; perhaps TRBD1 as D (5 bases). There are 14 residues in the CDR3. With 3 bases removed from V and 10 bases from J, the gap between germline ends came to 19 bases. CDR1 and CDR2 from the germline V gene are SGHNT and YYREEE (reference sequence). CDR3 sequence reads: CASSSAFREVDYTF. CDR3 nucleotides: TGTGCCAGCAGCTCAGCGTTCAGGGAGGTGGACTACACCTTC.

The CDR3: CSARRGHEQYF. DNA for the CDR3: TGCAGTGCTAGGCGTGGGCACGAGCAGTACTTC. This chain uses TRBV20-1 with TRBJ2-7; D uncertain. The CDR3 length is 11 residues. Germline V lookup: CDR1 DFQATT, CDR2 SNEGSKA (reference sequence). The ends were cut back, 3 bases at V and 5 bases at J, with 8 bases in the middle.

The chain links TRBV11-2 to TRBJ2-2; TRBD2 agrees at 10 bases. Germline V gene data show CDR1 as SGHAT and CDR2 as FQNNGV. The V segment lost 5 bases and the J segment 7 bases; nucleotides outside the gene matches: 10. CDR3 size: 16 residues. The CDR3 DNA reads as TGTGCCAGCAGCCGAATTCTAGCGGGAGTAAGCGGGGAGCTGTTTTTT. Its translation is CASSRILAGVSGELFF.

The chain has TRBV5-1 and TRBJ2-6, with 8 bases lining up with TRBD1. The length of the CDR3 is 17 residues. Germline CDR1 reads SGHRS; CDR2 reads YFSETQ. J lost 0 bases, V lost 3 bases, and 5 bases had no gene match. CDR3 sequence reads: CASSSSTGGSGANVLTF. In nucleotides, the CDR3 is TGCGCCAGCAGCTCTTCTACAGGGGGCTCTGGGGCCAACGTCCTGACTTTC.

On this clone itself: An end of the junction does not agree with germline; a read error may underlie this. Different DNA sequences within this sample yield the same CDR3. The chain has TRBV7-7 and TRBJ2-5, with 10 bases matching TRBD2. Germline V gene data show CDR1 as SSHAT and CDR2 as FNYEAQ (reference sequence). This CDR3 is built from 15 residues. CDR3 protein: CASSLGLAGVETQYF. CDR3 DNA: TGTGCTAGCAGCTTAGGGCTAGCGGGAGTTGAGACCCAGTACTTC.

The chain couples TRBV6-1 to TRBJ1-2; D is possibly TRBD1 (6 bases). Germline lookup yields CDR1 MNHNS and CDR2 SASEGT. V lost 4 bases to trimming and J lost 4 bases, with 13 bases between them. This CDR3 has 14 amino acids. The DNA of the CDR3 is TGTGCCAGCAGTGCCCGAGGGGGGGCCTATGGCTACACCTTC. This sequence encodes CASSARGGAYGYTF.

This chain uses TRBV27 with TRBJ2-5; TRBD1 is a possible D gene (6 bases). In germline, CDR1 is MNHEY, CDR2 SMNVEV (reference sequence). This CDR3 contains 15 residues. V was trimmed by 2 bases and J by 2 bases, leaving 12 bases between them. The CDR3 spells CASSLGTGTQETQYF. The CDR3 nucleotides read TGTGCCAGCAGTTTAGGGACCGGGACACAAGAGACCCAGTACTTC.

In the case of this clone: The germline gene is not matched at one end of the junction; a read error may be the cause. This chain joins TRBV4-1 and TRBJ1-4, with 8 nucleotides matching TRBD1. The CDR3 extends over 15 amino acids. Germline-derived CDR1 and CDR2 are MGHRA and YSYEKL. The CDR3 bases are TGCGCCAGCGGCCAGGGGGCGGTAGGTAATGAAAAACTGTTTTTT. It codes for CASGQGAVGNEKLFF.

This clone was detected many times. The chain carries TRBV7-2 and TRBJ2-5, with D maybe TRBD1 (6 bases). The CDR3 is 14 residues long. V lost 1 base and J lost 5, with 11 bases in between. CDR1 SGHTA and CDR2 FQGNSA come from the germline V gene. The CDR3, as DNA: TGTGCCAGCAGCTTAGTGTCAGGGGAGGAGACCCAGTACTTC. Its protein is CASSLVSGEETQYF.

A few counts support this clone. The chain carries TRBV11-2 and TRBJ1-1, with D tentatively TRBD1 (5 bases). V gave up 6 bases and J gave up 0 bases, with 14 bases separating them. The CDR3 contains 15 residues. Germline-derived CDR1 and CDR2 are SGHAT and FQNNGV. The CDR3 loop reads CASRSNRQVNTEAFF. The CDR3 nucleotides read TGTGCCAGCAGGTCCAACAGGCAAGTGAACACTGAAGCTTTCTTT.